This TCR beta chain stems from a study of T cells in Graves' hyperthyroidism and ophthalmopathy. This clonotype has ten or more counts. The target antigen is unknown. J gave up 8 bases and V 4 bases, and 8 bases lay outside the gene matches. CDR3 length: 14 residues. Germline CDR1 LNHNV, CDR2 YYDKDF (reference sequence). Researchers took RNA transcripts and amplified the TCR beta CDR3 regions from them. An initial round of RT-PCR targeting the TCR CDR3 relied on the HTBI primer set. TCRdb re-called the multiplex PCR reads with MiXCR, one entry per CDR3 protein. The sample records roughly 840,000 distinct CDR3 sequences, 35% to 45% being singletons. It was 10 ml of fresh peripheral blood that supplied the PBMCs. Findings of the study overall: In the blood, most expanded thyroid clonotypes above 0.001 appeared as well. From stable hyperthyroidism, ophthalmopathy was separated by a 13 V-J model.

Sequencing was carried out using blood. This chain joins TRBV15 and TRBJ1-5; TRBD1 matches at 7 bases. This sequence was found in a man younger than 30 with Graves' hyperthyroidism. The CDR3 DNA reads as TGTGCCACCAGCACGGACAGGAGACGGGAGCCCCAGCATTTT. Its translation: CATSTDRRREPQHF. The full variable domain, completed using reference TRBV15 and TRBJ1-5, is DAMVIQNPRYQVTQFGKPVTLSCSQTLNHNVMYWYQQKSSQAPKLLFHYYDKDFNNEADTPDNFQSRRPNTSFCFLDIRSPGLGDTAMYLCATSTDRRREPQHFGDGTRLSIL.